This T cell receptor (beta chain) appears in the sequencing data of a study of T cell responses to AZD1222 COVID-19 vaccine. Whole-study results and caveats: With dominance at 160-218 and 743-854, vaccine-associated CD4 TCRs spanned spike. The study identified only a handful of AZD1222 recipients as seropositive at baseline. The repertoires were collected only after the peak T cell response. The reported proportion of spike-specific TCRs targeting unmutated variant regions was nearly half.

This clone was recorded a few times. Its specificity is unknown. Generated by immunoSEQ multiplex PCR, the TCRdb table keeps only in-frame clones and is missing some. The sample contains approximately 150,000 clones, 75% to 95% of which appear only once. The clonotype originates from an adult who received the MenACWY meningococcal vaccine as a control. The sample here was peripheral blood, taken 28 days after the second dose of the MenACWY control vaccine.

CDR3 protein: CASSQDTGGWQPQHF. The CDR3 bases are TGCGCCAGCAGCCAAGATACGGGGGGGTGGCAGCCCCAGCATTTT. The chain links TRBV4-1 to TRBJ1-5; tentatively, D is TRBD1 (5 bases). This CDR3 has 15 amino acids. Trimming stripped 0 bases from V and 7 bases from J, with 13 bases between. Germline V lookup: CDR1 MGHRA, CDR2 YSYEKL.